The 24 T cell receptor beta chains listed next were all sequenced from one sample in a study of cytomegalovirus exposure and HLA in healthy donors. Method: immunoSEQ multiplex PCR; TCRdb's copy keeps in-frame clones and lacks some. The sample lists about 250,000 clones, about 88% seen once, with 12% in the top ten. Sequencing was carried out using PBMCs. These receptor sequences come from a man in his late teens or twenties in good health and CMV-seropositive.

The chain is built from TRBV5-5 and TRBJ1-1; D ambiguous. CDR3 length: 13 amino acids. V gave up 0 bases and J gave up 3 bases, with 6 bases separating them. In germline, CDR1 is SGHKS, CDR2 YYEKEE (reference sequence). CDR3 coding DNA: TGTGCCAGCAGCTTGGGGTCTCACACTGAAGCTTTCTTT. It specifies CASSLGSHTEAFF.

J is TRBJ2-1 and V is TRBV19; D is unresolved. The CDR3 totals 13 residues. Germline CDR1 is LNHDA and CDR2 is SQIVND (reference sequence). V shed 5 bases and J shed 9 bases, with 14 bases lying between them. The CDR3 coding sequence is TGTGCCAGTAGTTTGGATGGGTGGGGTGAGCAGTTCTTC. It encodes CASSLDGWGEQFF.

V and J are TRBV5-4 and TRBJ1-1; D gene ambiguous. Germline assignment: CDR1 SGHNT and CDR2 YYREEE (reference sequence). V lost 5 bases and J lost 1, with 18 bases in between. This CDR3 is built from 16 residues. In nucleotides, the CDR3 is TGTGCCAGCAGTGGTGCTCAGTCTAGAAGGAACACTGAAGCTTTCTTT. This translates into CASSGAQSRRNTEAFF.

The rearrangement joins TRBV7-9 to TRBJ2-1, with 9 positions matching TRBD2. Germline V lookup: CDR1 SEHNR, CDR2 FQNEAQ (reference sequence). The V segment lost 3 bases and the J segment 6 bases; nucleotides outside the gene matches: 12. The CDR3 sequence is 17 residues long. CDR3 coding DNA: TGTGCCAGCAGCTTTCCGCCTTCCCTAGCGGGGAGCAATGAGCAGTTCTTC. Its translation is CASSFPPSLAGSNEQFF.

The chain joins TRBV6-5 to TRBJ2-7; TRBD1 matches at 9 bases. Germline loops: CDR1 MNHEY, CDR2 SVGAGI. The CDR3 consists of 15 residues. Germline trimming cut 6 bases from V and 4 bases from J; bases unmatched to any gene: 10. CDR3 nucleotides: TGTGCCAGCAGATTGCCCGGACAGGGGAGGTACGAGCAGTACTTC. Translated: CASRLPGQGRYEQYF.

The chain has TRBV6-6 and TRBJ2-7; 7 positions agree with TRBD1. Germline CDR1 reads MNHNY; CDR2 reads SVGAGI (reference sequence). V dropped 5 bases and J dropped 4; count of bases not matched to a gene: 5. This CDR3 is 13 amino acids long. Written as DNA, the CDR3 is TGTGCCAGCAGTCCCGACAGGGCTTACGAGCAGTACTTC. It yields the protein CASSPDRAYEQYF.

V and J are TRBV4-3 and TRBJ2-7; TRBD1 might be the D (6 bases). Trimming removed 0 bases at V and 2 bases at J, with 11 bases between. Germline V CDR1 and CDR2: LGHNA, YSLEER. This CDR3 contains 15 residues. The CDR3 reads CASSQDRDTAYEQYF. CDR3 bases: TGCGCCAGCAGCCAAGACCGGGACACCGCCTACGAGCAGTACTTC.

This clone was counted between two and nine times. The chain links TRBV28 to TRBJ1-5, with D uncertain. Germline V lookup: CDR1 MDHEN, CDR2 SYDVKM. This CDR3 is built from 16 residues. Trimming removed 2 bases at V and 3 bases at J, with 14 bases between. The CDR3 bases are TGTGCCAGCAGTTTAATCCACGGCAGCTTCAATCAGCCCCAGCATTTT. Encoded protein: CASSLIHGSFNQPQHF.

The chain is built from TRBV29-1 and TRBJ2-7; perhaps TRBD2 as D (6 bases). The germline CDR1 and CDR2 sequences are SQVTM and ANQGSEA. The CDR3 is 11 amino acids. V lost 2 bases and J lost 6, with 8 bases in between. CDR3: CSVEFGGEQYF. In DNA form, the CDR3 reads TGCAGCGTTGAATTCGGGGGCGAGCAGTACTTC.

The J gene is TRBJ2-7, the V gene TRBV12-5; 9 nucleotides line up with TRBD1. V lost 7 bases to trimming and J lost 7 bases; unmatched junction nucleotides: 11. The CDR3 contains 14 residues. CDR1 and CDR2 (germline): LGHNT, FRNRAP. CDR3 loop: CASAKRGQGGEQYF. CDR3 coding DNA: TGTGCTAGTGCCAAGAGGGGACAGGGCGGTGAGCAGTACTTC.

The chain has TRBV5-6 and TRBJ2-7; tentative D call: TRBD1 (6 bases). V lost 2 bases to trimming and J lost 0 bases, with 12 bases between them. The germline V gene encodes CDR1 SGHDT and CDR2 YYEEEE. The CDR3 contains 15 residues. Written as DNA, the CDR3 is TGTGCCAGCAGCTTCCAAGACAGGCCCTCCTACGAGCAGTACTTC. Its protein product is CASSFQDRPSYEQYF.

The chain employs TRBV6-5 and TRBJ2-5; TRBD1 might be the D (6 bases). Trimming cost V 7 bases and J 1 base, with 10 bases left between them. In germline, CDR1 is MNHEY, CDR2 SVGAGI. The CDR3 totals 13 residues. CDR3 sequence reads: CASKQGSQETQYF. The CDR3 coding sequence is TGTGCCAGCAAACAGGGTTCCCAAGAGACCCAGTACTTC.

The V gene is TRBV5-1, the J gene TRBJ1-3; the D is unclear. Germline V gene sequence: CDR1 SGHRS, CDR2 YFSETQ. The CDR3 sequence is 12 residues long. The ends were cut back, 4 bases at V and 3 bases at J, with 5 bases in the middle. CDR3 nucleotide sequence: TGCGCCAGCAGCGAAGATGGAAACACCATATATTTT. Amino acid sequence: CASSEDGNTIYF. The variable domain in full, with the rest retrieved from reference TRBV5-1 and TRBJ1-3, is KAGVTQTPRYLIKTRGQQVTLSCSPISGHRSVSWYQQTPGQGLQFLFEYFSETQRNKGNFPGRFSGRQFSNSRSEMNVSTLELGDSALYLCASSEDGNTIYFGEGSWLTVV.

The rearrangement links TRBV7-9 to TRBJ1-5; 7 bases agree with TRBD1. The CDR3 length is 16 residues. Germline lookup yields CDR1 SEHNR and CDR2 FQNEAQ (reference sequence). Losses at the gene ends were 6 bases for V and 4 bases for J; bases not matched to a gene: 12. CDR3: CASSSALGRGNQPQHF. In DNA form, the CDR3 reads TGTGCCAGCAGTTCCGCGCTTGGCAGGGGGAATCAGCCCCAGCATTTT.

V usage is TRBV7-3 and J usage is TRBJ2-7, with D unclear. The CDR3 is 14 residues long. V was shortened by 1 base and J by 1 base, with 8 bases between the two germline ends. Germline assignment: CDR1 SGHTA and CDR2 FQGTGA. CDR3 residues: CASSLMPGSYEQYF. The CDR3 nucleotides are TGTGCCAGCAGCTTAATGCCCGGATCCTACGAGCAGTACTTC.

The chain employs TRBV6-1 and TRBJ1-1; no clear D. In germline, CDR1 is MNHNS, CDR2 SASEGT. Trimming removed 7 bases from V and 11 bases from J, with 14 bases in between. This CDR3 contains 11 residues. The CDR3 DNA is TGTGCCAGCATTCTAGGGTGGAAGGCTTTCTTT. This gives the protein CASILGWKAFF.

The J gene is TRBJ2-5, the V gene TRBV6-6, with TRBD2 matching 14 bases. Germline V gene sequence: CDR1 MNHNY, CDR2 SVGAGI (reference sequence). The CDR3 loop spans 16 amino acids. After removal of 3 bases from V and 5 bases from J, the junction contained 5 bases not matched to a gene. The DNA for the CDR3 is TGTGCCAGCAGTTATTCCAGGACTAGCGGGAGGGAGACCCAGTACTTC. It is translated as CASSYSRTSGRETQYF.

The J gene is TRBJ2-7, the V gene TRBV7-4, with a weak D call TRBD2 (6 bases). V was shortened by 2 bases and J by 5 bases, with 19 bases between the two germline ends. The germline CDR1 and CDR2 sequences are SGHVT and SQSDAQ. This CDR3 spans 16 amino acids. The CDR3: CASSLNGGQGRDEQYF. As DNA, the CDR3 is TGTGCCAGCAGCTTAAACGGAGGGCAGGGCAGGGACGAGCAGTACTTC. The full variable domain, with the rest looked up from reference TRBV7-4 and TRBJ2-7, is GAGVSQSPRYKVAKRGRDVALRCDSISGHVTLYWYRQTLGQGSEVLTYSQSDAQRDKSGRPSGRFSAERPERSVSTLKIQRTEQGDSAVYLCASSLNGGQGRDEQYFGPGTRLTVT.

This clone has just a few counts. The rearrangement links TRBV5-4 to TRBJ1-2; D gene unclear. Germline V CDR1 and CDR2: SGHNT, YYREEE (reference sequence). The length of the CDR3 is 12 residues. V was trimmed by 1 base and J by 6 bases, leaving 7 bases between them. The CDR3: CASSLYTDGYTF. CDR3 DNA: TGTGCCAGCAGCTTGTATACGGATGGCTACACCTTC. Full variable domain (outside the CDR3, taken from reference TRBV5-4 and TRBJ1-2): ETGVTQSPTHLIKTRGQQVTLRCSSQSGHNTVSWYQQALGQGPQFIFQYYREEENGRGNFPPRFSGLQFPNYSSELNVNALELDDSALYLCASSLYTDGYTFGSGTRLTVV.

This chain links TRBV5-1 with TRBJ1-1, with no clear D. V lost 2 bases and J 3 bases, leaving 14 bases between the germline ends. Germline CDR1 reads SGHRS; CDR2 reads YFSETQ. CDR3 size: 15 residues. In DNA form, the CDR3 reads TGCGCCAGCAGCTTTTCTGGGTTCAAGGACACTGAAGCTTTCTTT. Encoded protein: CASSFSGFKDTEAFF. Filled out from reference TRBV5-1 and TRBJ1-1, the complete variable domain reads KAGVTQTPRYLIKTRGQQVTLSCSPISGHRSVSWYQQTPGQGLQFLFEYFSETQRNKGNFPGRFSGRQFSNSRSEMNVSTLELGDSALYLCASSFSGFKDTEAFFGQGTRLTVV.

V is TRBV7-3 and J is TRBJ2-1, with 16 positions matching TRBD2. CDR3 length: 20 amino acids. Germline trimming cut 1 base from V and 0 bases from J; bases unmatched to any gene: 6. CDR1 is SGHTA and CDR2 is FQGTGA in the germline V gene. Written as DNA, the CDR3 is TGTGCCAGCAGCTTAAGAGGGGGACTAGCGGGAGGGCCCTCCTACAATGAGCAGTTCTTC. This translates into CASSLRGGLAGGPSYNEQFF.

The chain has TRBV5-1 and TRBJ2-3, with D possibly TRBD2 on 5 matching bases. Trimming stripped 0 bases from V and 5 bases from J, with 10 bases between. CDR1 and CDR2 (germline): SGHRS, YFSETQ. The CDR3 contains 14 residues. DNA of the CDR3: TGCGCCAGCAGCTTGGATCTAGCAATAGATACGCAGTATTTT. It specifies CASSLDLAIDTQYF. Drawing the rest from reference TRBV5-1 and TRBJ2-3, the complete variable domain is KAGVTQTPRYLIKTRGQQVTLSCSPISGHRSVSWYQQTPGQGLQFLFEYFSETQRNKGNFPGRFSGRQFSNSRSEMNVSTLELGDSALYLCASSLDLAIDTQYFGPGTRLTVL.

The gene calls are TRBV25-1 and TRBJ1-2; D remains ambiguous. Germline V lookup: CDR1 MGHDK, CDR2 SYGVNS. This CDR3 has 12 residues. With 4 bases removed from V and 4 bases from J, the gap between germline ends came to 7 bases. The CDR3 region is CASSGKAYGYTF. The CDR3 DNA is TGTGCCAGCAGTGGAAAGGCCTATGGCTACACCTTC.

J is TRBJ2-7 and V is TRBV18; TRBD2 agrees at 8 bases. The V gene's germline CDR1 is KGHSH and CDR2 LQKENI. The CDR3 loop spans 15 amino acids. J gave up 5 bases and V 4 bases, and 10 bases lay outside the gene matches. The CDR3 reads CASSLTSGSDDEQYF. CDR3 in DNA: TGTGCCAGCTCACTTACGAGCGGGAGTGACGACGAGCAGTACTTC.